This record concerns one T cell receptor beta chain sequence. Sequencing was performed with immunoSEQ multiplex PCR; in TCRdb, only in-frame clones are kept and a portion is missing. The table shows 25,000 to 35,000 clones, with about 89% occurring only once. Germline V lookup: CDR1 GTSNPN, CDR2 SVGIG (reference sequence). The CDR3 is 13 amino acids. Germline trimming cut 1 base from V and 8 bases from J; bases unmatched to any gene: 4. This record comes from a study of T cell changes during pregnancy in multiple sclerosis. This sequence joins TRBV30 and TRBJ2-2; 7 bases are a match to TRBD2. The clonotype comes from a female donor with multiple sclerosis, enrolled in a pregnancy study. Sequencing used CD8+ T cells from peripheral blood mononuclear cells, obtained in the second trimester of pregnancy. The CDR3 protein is CAWSGGGEGELFF. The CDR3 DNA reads TGTGCCTGGAGTGGCGGGGGTGAGGGGGAGCTGTTTTTT.